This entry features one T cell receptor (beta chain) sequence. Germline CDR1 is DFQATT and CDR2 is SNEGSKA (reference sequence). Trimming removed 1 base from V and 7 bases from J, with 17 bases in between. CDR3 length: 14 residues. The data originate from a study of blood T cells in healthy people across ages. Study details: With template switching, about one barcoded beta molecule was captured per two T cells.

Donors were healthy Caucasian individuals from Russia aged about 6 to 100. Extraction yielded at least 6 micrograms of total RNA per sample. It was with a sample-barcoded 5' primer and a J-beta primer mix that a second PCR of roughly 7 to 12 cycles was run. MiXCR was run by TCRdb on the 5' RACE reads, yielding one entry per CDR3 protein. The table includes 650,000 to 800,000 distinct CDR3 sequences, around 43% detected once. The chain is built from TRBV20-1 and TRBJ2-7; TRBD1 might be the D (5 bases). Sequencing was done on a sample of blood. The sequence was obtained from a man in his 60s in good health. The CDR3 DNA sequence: TGCAGTGCTAGAGGACAGACCGATTACAATGAGCAGTACTTC. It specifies CSARGQTDYNEQYF.